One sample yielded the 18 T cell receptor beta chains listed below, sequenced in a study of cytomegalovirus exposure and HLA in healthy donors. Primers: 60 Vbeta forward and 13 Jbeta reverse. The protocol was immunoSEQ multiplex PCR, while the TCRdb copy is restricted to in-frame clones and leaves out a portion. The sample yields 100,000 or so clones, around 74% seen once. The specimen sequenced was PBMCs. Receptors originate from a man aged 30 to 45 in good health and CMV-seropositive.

The CDR3 spells CASSQIYSGNTIYF. The CDR3, as DNA: TGCGCCAGCAGCCAAATATACTCTGGAAACACCATATATTTT. V and J are TRBV4-1 and TRBJ1-3, with unresolved D. Germline V gives CDR1 MGHRA, CDR2 YSYEKL. CDR3 size: 14 residues. Trimming took 2 bases from V and 0 from J, leaving 5 bases between them.

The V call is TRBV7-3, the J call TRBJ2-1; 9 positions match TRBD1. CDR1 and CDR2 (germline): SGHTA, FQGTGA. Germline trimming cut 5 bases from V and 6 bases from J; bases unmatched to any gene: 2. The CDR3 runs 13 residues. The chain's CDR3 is CASSPTGGNEQFF. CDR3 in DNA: TGTGCCAGCAGCCCGACAGGGGGCAATGAGCAGTTCTTC.

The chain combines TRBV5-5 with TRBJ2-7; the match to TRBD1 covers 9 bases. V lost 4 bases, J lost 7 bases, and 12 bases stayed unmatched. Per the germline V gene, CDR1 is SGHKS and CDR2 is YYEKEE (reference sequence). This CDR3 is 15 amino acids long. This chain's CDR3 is CASSTHRGRLGEQYF. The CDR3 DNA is TGTGCCAGCAGCACTCACAGGGGGCGCCTCGGGGAGCAGTACTTC.

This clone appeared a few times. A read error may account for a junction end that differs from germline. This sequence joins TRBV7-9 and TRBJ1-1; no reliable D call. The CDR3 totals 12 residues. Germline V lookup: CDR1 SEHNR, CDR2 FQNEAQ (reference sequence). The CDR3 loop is CSSSLSLSEAFF. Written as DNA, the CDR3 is TGTTCCAGCAGCTTAAGCCTCTCTGAAGCTTTCTTT.

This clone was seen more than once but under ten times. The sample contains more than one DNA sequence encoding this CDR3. The CDR3 sequence is CASSLDVGQGFGYTF. CDR3 DNA: TGTGCCAGCAGCTTAGATGTGGGACAGGGGTTTGGCTACACCTTC. J is TRBJ1-2 and V is TRBV7-2, with TRBD1 matching over 10 bases. The ends lost 1 base at V and 7 bases at J; junction bases unmatched: 6. The CDR3 totals 15 residues. Germline CDR1 is SGHTA and CDR2 is FQGNSA.

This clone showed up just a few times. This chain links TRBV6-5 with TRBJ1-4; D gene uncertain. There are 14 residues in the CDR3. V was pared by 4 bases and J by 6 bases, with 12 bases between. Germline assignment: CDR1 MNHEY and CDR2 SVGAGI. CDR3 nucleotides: TGTGCCAGCAGTTTGGATAGACGGGATGAAAAACTGTTTTTT. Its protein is CASSLDRRDEKLFF.

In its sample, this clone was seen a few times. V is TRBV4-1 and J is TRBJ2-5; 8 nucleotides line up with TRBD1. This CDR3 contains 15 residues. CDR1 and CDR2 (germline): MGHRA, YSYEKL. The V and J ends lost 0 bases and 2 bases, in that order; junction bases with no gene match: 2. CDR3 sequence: CASSQEGQAQETQYF. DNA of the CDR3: TGCGCCAGCAGCCAAGAGGGACAGGCACAAGAGACCCAGTACTTC.

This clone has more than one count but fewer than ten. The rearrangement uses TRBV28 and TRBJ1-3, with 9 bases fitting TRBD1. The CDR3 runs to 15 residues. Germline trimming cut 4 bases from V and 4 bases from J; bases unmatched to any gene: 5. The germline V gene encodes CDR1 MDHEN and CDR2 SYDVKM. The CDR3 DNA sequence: TGTGCCAGCAGTTCCTATACAGGGGGCGGAAACACCATATATTTT. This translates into CASSSYTGGGNTIYF.

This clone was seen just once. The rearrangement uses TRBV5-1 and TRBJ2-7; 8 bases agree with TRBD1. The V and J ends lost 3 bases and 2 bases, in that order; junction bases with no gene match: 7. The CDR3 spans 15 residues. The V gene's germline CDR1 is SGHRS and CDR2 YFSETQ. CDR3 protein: CASSSIGQGAYEQYF. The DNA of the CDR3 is TGCGCCAGCAGCTCTATCGGACAGGGTGCCTACGAGCAGTACTTC. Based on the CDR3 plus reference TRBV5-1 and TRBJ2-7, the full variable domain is KAGVTQTPRYLIKTRGQQVTLSCSPISGHRSVSWYQQTPGQGLQFLFEYFSETQRNKGNFPGRFSGRQFSNSRSEMNVSTLELGDSALYLCASSSIGQGAYEQYFGPGTRLTVT.

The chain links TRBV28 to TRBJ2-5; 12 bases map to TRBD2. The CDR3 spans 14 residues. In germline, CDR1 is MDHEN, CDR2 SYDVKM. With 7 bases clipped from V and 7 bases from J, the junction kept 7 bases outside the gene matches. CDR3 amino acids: CASKPSGGARTQYF. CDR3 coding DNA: TGTGCCAGCAAGCCTAGCGGGGGGGCTAGGACCCAGTACTTC.

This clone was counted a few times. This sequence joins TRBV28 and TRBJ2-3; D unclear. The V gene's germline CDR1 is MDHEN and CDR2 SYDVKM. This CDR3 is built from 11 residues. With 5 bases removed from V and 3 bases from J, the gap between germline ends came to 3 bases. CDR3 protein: CASSRTDTQYF. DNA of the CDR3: TGTGCCAGCAGTCGGACAGATACGCAGTATTTT.

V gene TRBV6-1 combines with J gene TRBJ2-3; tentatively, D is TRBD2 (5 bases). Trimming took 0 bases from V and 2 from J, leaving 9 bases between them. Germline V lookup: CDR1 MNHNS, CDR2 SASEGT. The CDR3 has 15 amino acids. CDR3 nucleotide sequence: TGTGCCAGCAGTGAAGCGACACTAGACACAGATACGCAGTATTTT. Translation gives CASSEATLDTDTQYF.

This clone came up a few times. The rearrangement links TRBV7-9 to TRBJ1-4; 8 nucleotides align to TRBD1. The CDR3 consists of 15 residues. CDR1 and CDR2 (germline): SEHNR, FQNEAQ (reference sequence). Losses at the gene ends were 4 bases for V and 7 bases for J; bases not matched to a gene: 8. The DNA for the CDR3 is TGTGCCAGCAGCTCCCGACAGGGGAGTAGTGAAAAACTGTTTTTT. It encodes CASSSRQGSSEKLFF.

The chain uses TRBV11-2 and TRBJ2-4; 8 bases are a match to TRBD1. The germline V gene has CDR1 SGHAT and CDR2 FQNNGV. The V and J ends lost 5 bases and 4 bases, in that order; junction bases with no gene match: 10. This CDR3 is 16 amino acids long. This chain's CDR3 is CASSHTGGRPKNIQYF. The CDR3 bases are TGTGCCAGCAGCCACACAGGGGGGCGGCCGAAAAACATTCAGTACTTC.

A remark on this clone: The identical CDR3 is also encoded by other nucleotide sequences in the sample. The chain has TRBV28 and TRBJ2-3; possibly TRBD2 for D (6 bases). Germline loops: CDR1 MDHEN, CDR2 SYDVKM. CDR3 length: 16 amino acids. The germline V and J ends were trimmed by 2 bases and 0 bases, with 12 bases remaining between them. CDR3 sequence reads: CASSLEEGRSTDTQYF. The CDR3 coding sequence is TGTGCCAGCAGTTTAGAGGAGGGGCGAAGCACAGATACGCAGTATTTT.

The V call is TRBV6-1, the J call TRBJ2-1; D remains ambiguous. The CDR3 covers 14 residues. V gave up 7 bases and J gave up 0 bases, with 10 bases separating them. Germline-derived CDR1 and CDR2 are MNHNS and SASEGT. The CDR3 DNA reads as TGTGCCAGCAAGCACCAAATCTCCTACAATGAGCAGTTCTTC. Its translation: CASKHQISYNEQFF.

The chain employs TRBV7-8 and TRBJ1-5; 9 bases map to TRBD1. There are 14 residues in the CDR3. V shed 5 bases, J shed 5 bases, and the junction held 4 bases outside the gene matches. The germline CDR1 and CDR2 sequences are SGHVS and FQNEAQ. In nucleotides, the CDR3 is TGTGCCAGCAGCGACACAGGGGGCTATCAGCCCCAGCATTTT. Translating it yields CASSDTGGYQPQHF.

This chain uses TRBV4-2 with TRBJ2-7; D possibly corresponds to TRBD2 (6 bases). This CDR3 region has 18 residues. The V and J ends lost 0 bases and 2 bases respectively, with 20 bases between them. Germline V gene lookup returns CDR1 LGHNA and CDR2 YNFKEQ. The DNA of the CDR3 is TGTGCCAGCAGCCAAGAACTCTCGGAGGGGTCTCCCACCTACGAGCAGTACTTC. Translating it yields CASSQELSEGSPTYEQYF.